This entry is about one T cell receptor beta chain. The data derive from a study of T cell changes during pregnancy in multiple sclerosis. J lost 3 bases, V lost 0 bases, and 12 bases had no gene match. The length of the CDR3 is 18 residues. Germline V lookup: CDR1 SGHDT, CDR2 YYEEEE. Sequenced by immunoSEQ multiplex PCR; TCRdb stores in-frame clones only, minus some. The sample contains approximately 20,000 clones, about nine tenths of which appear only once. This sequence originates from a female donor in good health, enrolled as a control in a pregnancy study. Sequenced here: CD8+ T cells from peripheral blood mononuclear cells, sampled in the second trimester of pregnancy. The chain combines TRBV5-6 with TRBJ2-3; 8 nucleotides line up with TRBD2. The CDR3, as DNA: TGTGCCAGCAGCTTGGACAGGGACGGGAGGGAGAGAACAGATACGCAGTATTTT. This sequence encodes CASSLDRDGRERTDTQYF. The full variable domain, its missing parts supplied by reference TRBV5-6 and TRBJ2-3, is DAGVTQSPTHLIKTRGQQVTLRCSPKSGHDTVSWYQQALGQGPQFIFQYYEEEERQRGNFPDRFSGHQFPNYSSELNVNALLLGDSALYLCASSLDRDGRERTDTQYFGPGTRLTVL.